This TCR beta chain appears in the sequencing data of a study of tumor and adjacent non-tumor tissue in lung cancer. A modified ARM-PCR protocol with three rounds of nested PCR amplified TCRbeta. TCRdb recomputed calls from the multiplex PCR reads with MiXCR, one row per CDR3 protein. Of approximately 82,000 distinct CDR3 sequences in the sample, 76% were seen once. The template was RNA from unsorted bulk tissue. The normal lung tissue was taken more than 3 cm from the tumor edge. On this clonotype: Germline is not matched at one junction end, which may reflect a read error.

Germline-derived CDR1 and CDR2 are SGHVS and FQNEAQ. The length of the CDR3 is 17 residues. The source material was distant non-tumor lung tissue. The chain links TRBV7-8 to TRBJ2-3; 9 positions agree with TRBD1. The TCR comes from a man between 65 and 79 years old with non-small cell lung cancer. The DNA of the CDR3 is TGTGGCAGCAGCGACCGGGACAGGGTGTCCGGCGCAGATACGCAGTATTTT. As protein: CGSSDRDRVSGADTQYF.